This T cell receptor beta chain is from a study of technical replicates of blood from several donors. TCRdb's table, derived via immunoSEQ multiplex PCR, lists solely in-frame clones and lacks some. The data show 95,000 to 100,000 clones, about 94% seen once. Germline V lookup: CDR1 SGHRS, CDR2 YFSETQ. Trimming left V 5 bases short and J 2 bases short, with 16 bases between. CDR3 length: 15 residues. The source is a human donor in good health. The chain is built from TRBV5-1 and TRBJ1-1, with D tentatively TRBD1 (5 bases). Specimen: T cells isolated from PBMCs. The CDR3 DNA reads as TGCGCCAGCAGGGGGCCAGGGCCGCACAACACTGAAGCTTTCTTT. Protein: CASRGPGPHNTEAFF.